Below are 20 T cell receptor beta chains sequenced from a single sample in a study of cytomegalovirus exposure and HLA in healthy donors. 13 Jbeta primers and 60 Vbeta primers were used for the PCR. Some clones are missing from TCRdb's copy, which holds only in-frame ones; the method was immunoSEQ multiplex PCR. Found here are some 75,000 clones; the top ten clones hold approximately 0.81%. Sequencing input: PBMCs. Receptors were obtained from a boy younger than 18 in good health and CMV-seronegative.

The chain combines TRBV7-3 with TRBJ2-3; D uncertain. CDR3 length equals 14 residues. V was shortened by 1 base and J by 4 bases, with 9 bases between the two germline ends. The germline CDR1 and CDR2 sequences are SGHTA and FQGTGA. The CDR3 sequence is CASSLSSGSDTQYF. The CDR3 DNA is TGTGCCAGCAGCTTAAGCTCAGGCTCAGATACGCAGTATTTT. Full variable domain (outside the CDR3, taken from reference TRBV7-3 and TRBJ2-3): GAGVSQTPSNKVTEKGKYVELRCDPISGHTALYWYRQSLGQGPEFLIYFQGTGAADDSGLPNDRFFAVRPEGSVSTLKIQRTERGDSAVYLCASSLSSGSDTQYFGPGTRLTVL.

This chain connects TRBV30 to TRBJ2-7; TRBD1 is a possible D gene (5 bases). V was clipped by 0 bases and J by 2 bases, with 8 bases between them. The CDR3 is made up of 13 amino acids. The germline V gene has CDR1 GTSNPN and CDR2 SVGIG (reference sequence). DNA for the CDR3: TGTGCCTGGAGTGTGTGGGGCACCTACGAGCAGTACTTC. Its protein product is CAWSVWGTYEQYF.

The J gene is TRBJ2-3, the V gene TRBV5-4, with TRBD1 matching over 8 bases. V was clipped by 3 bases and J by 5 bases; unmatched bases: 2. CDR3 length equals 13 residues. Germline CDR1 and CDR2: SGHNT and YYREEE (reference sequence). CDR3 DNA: TGTGCCAGCAGCTGGGACAGGCGAGATACGCAGTATTTT. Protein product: CASSWDRRDTQYF.

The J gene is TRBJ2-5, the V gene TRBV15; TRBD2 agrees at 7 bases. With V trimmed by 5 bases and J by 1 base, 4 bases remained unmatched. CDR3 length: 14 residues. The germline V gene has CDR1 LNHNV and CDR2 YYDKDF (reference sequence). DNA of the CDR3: TGTGCCACCAGCGGGGGGGGACCCCAAGAGACCCAGTACTTC. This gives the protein CATSGGGPQETQYF. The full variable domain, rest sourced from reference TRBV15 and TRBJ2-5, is DAMVIQNPRYQVTQFGKPVTLSCSQTLNHNVMYWYQQKSSQAPKLLFHYYDKDFNNEADTPDNFQSRRPNTSFCFLDIRSPGLGDTAMYLCATSGGGPQETQYFGPGTRLLVL.

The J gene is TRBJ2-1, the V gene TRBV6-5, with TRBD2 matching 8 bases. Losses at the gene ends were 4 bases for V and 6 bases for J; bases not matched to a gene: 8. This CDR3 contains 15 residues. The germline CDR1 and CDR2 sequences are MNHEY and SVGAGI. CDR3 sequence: CASSSIGTSSNEQFF. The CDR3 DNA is TGTGCCAGCAGTTCCATCGGGACTAGTTCCAATGAGCAGTTCTTC.

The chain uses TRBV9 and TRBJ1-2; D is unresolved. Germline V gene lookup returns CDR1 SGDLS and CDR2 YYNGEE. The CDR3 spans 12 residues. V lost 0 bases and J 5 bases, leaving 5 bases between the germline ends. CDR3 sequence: CASSVGSYGYTF. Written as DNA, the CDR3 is TGTGCCAGCAGCGTAGGGAGTTATGGCTACACCTTC.

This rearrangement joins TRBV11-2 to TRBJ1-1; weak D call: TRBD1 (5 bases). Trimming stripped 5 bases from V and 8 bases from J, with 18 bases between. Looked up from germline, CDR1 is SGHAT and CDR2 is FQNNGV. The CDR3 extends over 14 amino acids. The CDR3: CASSRPPDTGEAFF. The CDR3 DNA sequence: TGTGCCAGCAGCCGCCCACCGGACACAGGAGAAGCTTTCTTT.

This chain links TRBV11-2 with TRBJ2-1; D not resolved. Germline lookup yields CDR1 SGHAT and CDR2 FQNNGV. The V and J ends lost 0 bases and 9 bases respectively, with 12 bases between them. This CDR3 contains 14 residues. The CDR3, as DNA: TGTGCCAGCAGCTTAGATGTGAGGTCCCGTGAGCAGTTCTTC. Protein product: CASSLDVRSREQFF.

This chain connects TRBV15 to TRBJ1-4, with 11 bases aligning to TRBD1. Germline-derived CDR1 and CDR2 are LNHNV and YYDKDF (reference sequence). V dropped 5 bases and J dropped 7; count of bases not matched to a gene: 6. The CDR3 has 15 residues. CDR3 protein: CATSGGQGASEKLFF. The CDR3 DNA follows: TGTGCCACCAGCGGAGGACAGGGGGCAAGTGAAAAACTGTTTTTT.

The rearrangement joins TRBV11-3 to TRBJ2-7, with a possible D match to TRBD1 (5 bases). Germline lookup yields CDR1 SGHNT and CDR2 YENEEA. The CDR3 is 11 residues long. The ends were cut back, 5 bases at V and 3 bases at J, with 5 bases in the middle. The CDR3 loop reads CASSRGYEQYF. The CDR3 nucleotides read TGTGCCAGCAGCAGGGGCTACGAGCAGTACTTC.

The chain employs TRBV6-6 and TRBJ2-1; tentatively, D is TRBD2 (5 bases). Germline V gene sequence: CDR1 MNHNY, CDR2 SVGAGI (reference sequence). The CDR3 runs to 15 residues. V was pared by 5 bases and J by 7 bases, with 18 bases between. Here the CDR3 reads CASSTTARGRNEQFF. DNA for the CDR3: TGTGCCAGCAGTACCACCGCCCGGGGTCGAAATGAGCAGTTCTTC.

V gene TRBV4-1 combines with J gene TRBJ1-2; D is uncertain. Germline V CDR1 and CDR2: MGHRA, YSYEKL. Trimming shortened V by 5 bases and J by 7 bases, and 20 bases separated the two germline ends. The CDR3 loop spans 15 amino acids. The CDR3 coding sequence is TGCGCCAGCAGCATCCGGGAAAGGGAAATGGGTGGCTACACCTTC. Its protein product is CASSIREREMGGYTF.

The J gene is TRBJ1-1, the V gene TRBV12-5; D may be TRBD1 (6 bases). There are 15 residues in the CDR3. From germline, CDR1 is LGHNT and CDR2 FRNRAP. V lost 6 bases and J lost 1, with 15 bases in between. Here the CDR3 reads CASGRGGAKNTEAFF. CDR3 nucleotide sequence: TGTGCTAGTGGCCGGGGGGGGGCCAAGAACACTGAAGCTTTCTTT.

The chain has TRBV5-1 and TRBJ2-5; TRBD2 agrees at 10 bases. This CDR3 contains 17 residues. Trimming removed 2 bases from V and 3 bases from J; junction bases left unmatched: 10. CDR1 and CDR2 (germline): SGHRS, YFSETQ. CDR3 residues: CASSFGGGLARKETQYF. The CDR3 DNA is TGCGCCAGCAGCTTTGGCGGGGGACTAGCGCGAAAAGAGACCCAGTACTTC. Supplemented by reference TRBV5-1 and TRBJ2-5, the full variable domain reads KAGVTQTPRYLIKTRGQQVTLSCSPISGHRSVSWYQQTPGQGLQFLFEYFSETQRNKGNFPGRFSGRQFSNSRSEMNVSTLELGDSALYLCASSFGGGLARKETQYFGPGTRLLVL.

CDR3 sequence (DNA): TGCGCCAGCAGCTTGGGCCAGGTCCTCACCTACGAGCAGTACTTC. This translates into CASSLGQVLTYEQYF. The chain uses TRBV5-1 and TRBJ2-7; D unresolved. This CDR3 region has 15 residues. CDR1 and CDR2 (germline): SGHRS, YFSETQ. V was cut by 0 bases and J by 2 bases, with 12 bases left in between.

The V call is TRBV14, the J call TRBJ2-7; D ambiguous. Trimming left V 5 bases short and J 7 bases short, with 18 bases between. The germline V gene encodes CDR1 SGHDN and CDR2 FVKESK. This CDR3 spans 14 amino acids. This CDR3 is CASSTTTTLMEQYF. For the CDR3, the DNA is TGTGCCAGCAGCACCACGACAACCCTTATGGAGCAGTACTTC.

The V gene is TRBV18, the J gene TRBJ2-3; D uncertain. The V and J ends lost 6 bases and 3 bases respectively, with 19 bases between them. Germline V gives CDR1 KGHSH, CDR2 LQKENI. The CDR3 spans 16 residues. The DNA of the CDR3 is TGTGCCAGCTCCCGAGGCTTGCCCCCGAGAACAGATACGCAGTATTTT. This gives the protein CASSRGLPPRTDTQYF. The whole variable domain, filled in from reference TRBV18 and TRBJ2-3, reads NAGVMQNPRHLVRRRGQEARLRCSPMKGHSHVYWYRQLPEEGLKFMVYLQKENIIDESGMPKERFSAEFPKEGPSILRIQQVVRGDSAAYFCASSRGLPPRTDTQYFGPGTRLTVL.

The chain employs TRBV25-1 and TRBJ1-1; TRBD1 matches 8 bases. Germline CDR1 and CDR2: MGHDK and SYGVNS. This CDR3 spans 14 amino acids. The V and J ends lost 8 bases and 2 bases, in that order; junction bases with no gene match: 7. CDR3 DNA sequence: TGTGCCAGCGCGTTTGGACAGGGAAACACTGAAGCTTTCTTT. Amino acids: CASAFGQGNTEAFF.

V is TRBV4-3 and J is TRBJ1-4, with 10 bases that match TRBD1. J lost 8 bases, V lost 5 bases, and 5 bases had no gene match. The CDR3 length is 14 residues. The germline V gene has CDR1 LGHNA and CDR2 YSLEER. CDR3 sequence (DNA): TGCGCCAGCAGCACGACAGGGGGCCGGGAAAAACTGTTTTTT. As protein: CASSTTGGREKLFF.

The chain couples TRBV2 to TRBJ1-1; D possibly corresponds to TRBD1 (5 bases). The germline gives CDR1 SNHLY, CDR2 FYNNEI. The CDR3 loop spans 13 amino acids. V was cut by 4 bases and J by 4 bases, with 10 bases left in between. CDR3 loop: CASSVWQGTEAFF. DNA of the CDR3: TGTGCCAGCAGTGTTTGGCAGGGCACTGAAGCTTTCTTT.